These 26 T cell receptor beta chains share one sample of origin, sequenced in a study of T cell responses to AZD1222 COVID-19 vaccine. This table comes from immunoSEQ multiplex PCR, and its TCRdb copy is limited to in-frame clones, with some not included. The sample has some 45,000 clones; about 90% are singletons. The sequencing here drew on peripheral blood, taken 28 days after the second AZD1222 dose. These receptors were taken from an adult who received the AZD1222 COVID-19 vaccine.

This clone showed up just once. This chain uses TRBV6-5 with TRBJ2-5, with D perhaps TRBD2 (7 bases). The CDR3 spans 15 residues. CDR1 is MNHEY, CDR2 SVGAGI, per germline. Deletions cut 4 bases from V and 5 bases from J, with 17 bases between. The CDR3 reads CASSSGGRVYETQYF. Here the CDR3 DNA reads TGTGCCAGCAGTTCGGGGGGCCGTGTTTATGAGACCCAGTACTTC.

This chain joins TRBV10-3 and TRBJ1-2; 7 bases fit TRBD1. Trimming removed 4 bases from V and 2 bases from J; junction bases left unmatched: 7. The CDR3 covers 15 residues. Germline V gene sequence: CDR1 ENHRY, CDR2 SYGVKD. CDR3: CAISGTTGSNYGYTF. CDR3 bases: TGTGCCATCAGTGGGACGACAGGGTCCAACTATGGCTACACCTTC.

The V call is TRBV5-1, the J call TRBJ2-1; possible D gene TRBD1, 5 bases. V gave up 4 bases and J gave up 6 bases, with 14 bases separating them. Germline V gives CDR1 SGHRS, CDR2 YFSETQ. The CDR3 is 14 residues long. The CDR3 DNA reads as TGCGCCAGCAGCATGTCAGGGTTCGGCAATGAGCAGTTCTTC. Its protein is CASSMSGFGNEQFF. The entire variable domain, with the rest obtained from reference TRBV5-1 and TRBJ2-1, is as follows: KAGVTQTPRYLIKTRGQQVTLSCSPISGHRSVSWYQQTPGQGLQFLFEYFSETQRNKGNFPGRFSGRQFSNSRSEMNVSTLELGDSALYLCASSMSGFGNEQFFGPGTRLTVL.

This clone was seen only once. The V gene is TRBV6-5, the J gene TRBJ2-5, with D maybe TRBD2 (6 bases). The CDR3 totals 12 residues. The V end lost 10 bases, the J end lost 4 bases, and 13 bases lay between the germline ends. Germline V gives CDR1 MNHEY, CDR2 SVGAGI. CDR3 nucleotide sequence: TGTGCCACCGGAGGAGGGGTAGAGACCCAGTACTTC. This sequence encodes CATGGGVETQYF.

The CDR3 region has the DNA TGTGCCAGCAGCACTCGTGGGGAGCTGTTTTTT. Its translation is CASSTRGELFF. The rearrangement links TRBV5-4 to TRBJ2-2, with D hard to call. The CDR3 consists of 11 residues. V was trimmed by 4 bases and J by 8 bases, leaving 6 bases between them. Germline CDR1 is SGHNT and CDR2 is YYREEE (reference sequence).

The V and J genes are TRBV5-1 and TRBJ1-2, with 9 bases matching TRBD1. Germline V gives CDR1 SGHRS, CDR2 YFSETQ. The CDR3 spans 14 residues. V lost 3 bases to trimming and J lost 5 bases; unmatched junction nucleotides: 5. The CDR3 nucleotides read TGCGCCAGCAGCTCCGGGACAGGGACTTATGGCTACACCTTC. Encoded protein: CASSSGTGTYGYTF.

The chain combines TRBV30 with TRBJ1-5; no reliable D call. Per germline, CDR1 GTSNPN and CDR2 SVGIG (reference sequence). The length of the CDR3 is 14 residues. V dropped 2 bases and J dropped 5 bases, with 13 bases sitting between them. As DNA, the CDR3 is TGTGCCTGGAGTCAGGATCCCTCGGATCAGCCCCAGCATTTT. It is translated as CAWSQDPSDQPQHF.

The chain employs TRBV30 and TRBJ1-6; D perhaps matches TRBD1 (6 bases). CDR1 GTSNPN and CDR2 SVGIG come from the germline V gene (reference sequence). V lost 4 bases and J 5 bases, leaving 12 bases between the germline ends. The CDR3 is 14 residues long. CDR3 sequence: CAWIGQSNNSPLHF. For the CDR3, the DNA is TGTGCCTGGATAGGACAGAGCAATAATTCACCCCTCCACTTT. Full variable domain (rest looked up from reference TRBV30 and TRBJ1-6): SQTIHQWPATLVQPVGSPLSLECTVEGTSNPNLYWYRQAAGRGLQLLFYSVGIGQISSEVPQNLSASRPQDRQFILSSKKLLLSDSGFYLCAWIGQSNNSPLHFGNGTRLTVT.

The gene calls are TRBV9 and TRBJ1-3; possible D gene TRBD1, 6 bases. The ends were cut back, 4 bases at V and 3 bases at J, with 17 bases in the middle. Germline loops: CDR1 SGDLS, CDR2 YYNGEE. This CDR3 is built from 16 residues. The CDR3 loop reads CASSPTAGTLGNTIYF. CDR3 in DNA: TGTGCCAGCAGCCCAACAGCCGGGACACTTGGAAACACCATATATTTT.

The V call is TRBV7-8, the J call TRBJ1-4, with D unclear. Looked up from germline, CDR1 is SGHVS and CDR2 is FQNEAQ. V was pared by 0 bases and J by 0 bases, with 8 bases between. The CDR3 extends over 16 amino acids. In DNA form, the CDR3 reads TGTGCCAGCAGCTTAGCTGGCGGAACAACTAATGAAAAACTGTTTTTT. As protein: CASSLAGGTTNEKLFF.

The V call is TRBV25-1, the J call TRBJ1-3; D is unclear. Germline CDR1 is MGHDK and CDR2 is SYGVNS. There are 14 residues in the CDR3. V gave up 2 bases and J gave up 5 bases, with 10 bases separating them. This CDR3 is CASSERWLRNTIYF. Here the CDR3 DNA reads TGTGCCAGCAGTGAAAGGTGGCTGAGAAACACCATATATTTT.

V is TRBV10-1 and J is TRBJ2-5; D could derive from TRBD1 or TRBD2 (5 bases each). V was trimmed by 3 bases and J by 7 bases, leaving 6 bases between them. This CDR3 has 11 amino acids. Germline CDR1 reads WNHNN; CDR2 reads SYGVQD (reference sequence). The CDR3 spells CASSDGGTQYF. CDR3 DNA: TGCGCCAGCAGTGATGGGGGGACCCAGTACTTC.

The chain is built from TRBV18 and TRBJ1-5, with 8 positions matching TRBD1. This CDR3 spans 15 amino acids. V shed 3 bases and J 4 bases; nucleotides not matched to a gene: 5. Germline CDR1 KGHSH, CDR2 LQKENI. CDR3 sequence (DNA): TGTGCCAGCTCACCGGAGACAGGGGTTAATCAGCCCCAGCATTTT. Translation gives CASSPETGVNQPQHF.

This sequence joins TRBV5-8 and TRBJ2-7, with 7 positions matching TRBD1. The germline gives CDR1 SGHTS, CDR2 YDEGEE. The J segment lost 5 bases and the V segment lost 5 bases, leaving 7 bases of the junction unmatched. The CDR3 has 13 amino acids. CDR3: CASRPTGIHEQYF. As DNA, the CDR3 is TGTGCCAGCAGGCCGACAGGGATCCACGAGCAGTACTTC.

The chain links TRBV7-2 to TRBJ1-2; D ambiguous. The CDR3 is 14 residues long. Trimming shortened V by 1 base and J by 0 bases, and 6 bases separated the two germline ends. Germline CDR1 SGHTA, CDR2 FQGNSA. Here the CDR3 DNA reads TGTGCCAGCAGCTTAGATACAGCTAACTATGGCTACACCTTC. Amino acids: CASSLDTANYGYTF.

The V and J genes are TRBV19 and TRBJ1-2; no clear D gene. V was shortened by 6 bases and J by 7 bases, with 15 bases between the two germline ends. This CDR3 comprises 13 residues. CDR1 is LNHDA, CDR2 SQIVND, per germline (reference sequence). CDR3 amino acids: CASSRNSLPGYTF. The CDR3 DNA is TGTGCCAGTAGCCGGAACAGTCTTCCTGGCTACACCTTC.

In nucleotides, the CDR3 is TGTGCCAGCAGCGTAGATGGAGGCTATAATTCACCCCTCCACTTT. It specifies CASSVDGGYNSPLHF. This rearrangement joins TRBV9 to TRBJ1-6; no reliable D call. The CDR3 has 15 residues. Trimming cost V 0 bases and J 3 bases, with 7 bases left between them. The V gene's germline CDR1 is SGDLS and CDR2 YYNGEE.

This chain uses TRBV6-5 with TRBJ2-1, with D unclear. Trimming cost V 2 bases and J 0 bases, with 11 bases left between them. Per germline, CDR1 MNHEY and CDR2 SVGAGI. CDR3 length: 16 residues. DNA of the CDR3: TGTGCCAGCAGTTACCGCAGCGTTAGCTCCTACAATGAGCAGTTCTTC. Its translation: CASSYRSVSSYNEQFF.

The CDR3 sequence: CSATTSNEQFF. The CDR3 DNA follows: TGCAGTGCTACGACTAGCAATGAGCAGTTCTTC. V usage is TRBV20-1 and J usage is TRBJ2-1, with a tentative D call TRBD2 (6 bases). The V gene lost 4 bases and the J gene lost 6 bases, with 7 bases spanning the gap. The germline V gene has CDR1 DFQATT and CDR2 SNEGSKA (reference sequence). There are 11 residues in the CDR3.

The chain carries TRBV6-5 and TRBJ1-5; D is unclear. This CDR3 comprises 14 residues. The germline gives CDR1 MNHEY, CDR2 SVGAGI. Trimming removed 2 bases at V and 2 bases at J, with 7 bases between. CDR3 DNA sequence: TGTGCCAGCAGTTACCTTGAGGGCAATCAGCCCCAGCATTTT. This codes for CASSYLEGNQPQHF.

This CDR3 reads CASSQRVGTEAFF. The CDR3 DNA reads as TGTGCCAGCAGCCAACGGGTTGGCACTGAAGCTTTCTTT. The gene calls are TRBV14 and TRBJ1-1; D remains unclear. The germline V gene encodes CDR1 SGHDN and CDR2 FVKESK. There are 13 residues in the CDR3. V lost 2 bases to trimming and J lost 4 bases, with 8 bases between them.

This rearrangement joins TRBV4-2 to TRBJ2-1; D might be TRBD1 (6 bases). The V gene lost 0 bases and the J gene lost 6 bases, with 15 bases spanning the gap. Looked up from germline, CDR1 is LGHNA and CDR2 is YNFKEQ. This CDR3 spans 16 amino acids. The CDR3 DNA reads as TGTGCCAGCAGCCAAGATACTACAGGGACGGGCAATGAGCAGTTCTTC. This codes for CASSQDTTGTGNEQFF.

This chain joins TRBV3-1 (or the pseudogene TRBV3-2) and TRBJ1-2; 7 bases align to TRBD1. After removal of 4 bases from V and 4 bases from J, the junction contained 3 bases not matched to a gene. The CDR3 loop spans 13 amino acids. Germline CDR1 is LGHDT and CDR2 is YNNKEL (reference sequence). In nucleotides, the CDR3 is TGTGCCAGCAGCCGGGACAGCCTCTATGGCTACACCTTC. This encodes CASSRDSLYGYTF.

The rearrangement uses TRBV6-5 and TRBJ1-6, with 7 bases aligning to TRBD1. Trimming took 4 bases from V and 10 from J; bases not matched to a gene: 10. The germline V gene has CDR1 MNHEY and CDR2 SVGAGI. There are 15 residues in the CDR3. The CDR3 sequence is CASSSIQGRESPLHF. The CDR3 DNA follows: TGTGCCAGCAGTTCCATACAGGGGAGGGAGTCACCCCTCCACTTT.

This clone was detected only a few times. The J gene is TRBJ1-3, the V gene TRBV6-6; D remains ambiguous. Germline loops: CDR1 MNHNY, CDR2 SVGAGI (reference sequence). The CDR3 sequence is 15 residues long. The germline V and J ends were trimmed by 2 bases and 0 bases, with 8 bases remaining between them. The CDR3 loop is CASSYRRSSGNTIYF. In DNA, the CDR3 is TGTGCCAGCAGTTACAGGAGAAGCTCTGGAAACACCATATATTTT.

The chain has TRBV30 and TRBJ1-2, with D perhaps matching TRBD1 (6 bases). The germline V gene has CDR1 GTSNPN and CDR2 SVGIG (reference sequence). The CDR3 loop spans 12 amino acids. Deletions cut 8 bases from V and 4 bases from J, with 14 bases between. This CDR3 reads CATQGDGYGYTF. The CDR3 DNA reads as TGTGCCACACAGGGCGACGGCTATGGCTACACCTTC.